This entry features one T cell receptor beta chain sequence. Its antigen is undetermined. Unique molecular identifiers were used in preparing the TCRbeta library. From the PCR reads, TCRdb called clonotypes with MiXCR, one entry per CDR3 protein. The table includes about 980,000 distinct CDR3 sequences, 25% to 35% detected once. This sample is drawn from a study of T-cell reconstitution after alpha-beta-depleted transplantation in children. The CDR3 contains 14 residues. The germline gives CDR1 WNHNN, CDR2 SYGVQD (reference sequence). V was clipped by 3 bases and J by 0 bases, with 7 bases between them. Study-wide results and caveats: T-cell counts and diversity at one year following transplant were attributed mainly to newly produced T cells. About two months after transplant, alpha-beta T cells reportedly came from several hundred expanded graft clones. Recipient T cells and thymic progenitors that survived gave rise to the high TCRbeta diversity observed at day 60 in some patients.

The TCR was taken from a boy under two years old who had a stem cell transplant for SCID, so the T cells may come from the graft donor. The gene calls are TRBV10-1 and TRBJ2-3; no reliable D call. Sequencing was performed on PBMCs, mostly from graft donor cells, taken 360 days after TCRalphabeta/CD19-depleted stem cell transplant. CDR3 sequence (DNA): TGCGCCAGCAGTGATTCTCAAAGCACAGATACGCAGTATTTT. Amino acids: CASSDSQSTDTQYF.